The rows below give T cell receptor beta chains drawn from one sample of a study of cytomegalovirus exposure and HLA in healthy donors. Only in-frame clones appear in the TCRdb table, and some are missing; sequencing was by immunoSEQ multiplex PCR. Found here are 130,000 or so clones, roughly 86% of them singletons; the top ten hold about 3.4%. Sequencing used PBMCs. These receptors all come from a man aged 18-30 years in good health and CMV-seropositive. Both conserved end residues are part of each CDR3. D genes are given only for firm matches. The size of a clone is reported for some rows only, either as once, few or many, or as a class for expanded clones.

v_gene	j_gene	abundance	d_gene	len	CDR3aa	CDR3nt
TRBV27	TRBJ2-7	once	NA	16	CASSLSGHSHSYEQYF	TGTGCCAGCAGTTTATCGGGACACAGCCACTCCTACGAGCAGTACTTC
TRBV2	TRBJ2-3	few	TRBD1	15	CASRRTGDRRNTQYF	TGTGCCAGCAGACGGACAGGGGATAGAAGAAATACGCAGTATTTT
TRBV7-7	TRBJ2-7	NA	TRBD1	14	CASSPVTGPYEQYF	TGTGCTAGCAGCCCAGTGACAGGGCCCTACGAGCAGTACTTC
TRBV28	TRBJ1-1	NA	TRBD1	18	CASSHTPLLTGMHTEAFF	TGTGCCAGCAGCCACACCCCTCTCCTGACAGGGATGCACACTGAAGCTTTCTTT
TRBV7-9	TRBJ1-1	NA	NA	15	CSSSLDPLMNTEAFF	TGTTCCAGCAGCTTAGATCCTCTAATGAACACTGAAGCTTTCTTT
TRBV6-1	TRBJ1-5	NA	NA	14	CASSEGGYNQPQHF	TGTGCCAGCAGTGAAGGAGGGTACAATCAGCCCCAGCATTTT
TRBV7-2	TRBJ2-7	once	NA	14	CASSLSPSNYEQYF	TGTGCCAGCAGCTTAAGCCCCTCCAACTACGAGCAGTACTTC
TRBV4-2	TRBJ2-7	NA	NA	19	CASSQALWREKVSRYEQYF	TGTGCCAGCAGCCAAGCCCTTTGGAGGGAGAAAGTAAGCAGGTACGAGCAGTACTTC
TRBV28	TRBJ2-7	NA	TRBD2	15	CASSPPAGSSYEQYF	TGTGCCAGCAGTCCCCCAGCGGGAAGCTCCTACGAGCAGTACTTC
TRBV7-9	TRBJ1-1	NA	NA	16	CSSSLTMTEMNTEAFF	TGTTCCAGCAGCTTAACCATGACAGAAATGAACACTGAAGCTTTCTTT
TRBV11-3	TRBJ1-1	NA	NA	13	CASSLVGATEAFF	TGTGCCAGCAGCTTAGTTGGGGCAACCGAAGCTTTCTTT
TRBV28	TRBJ2-6	NA	NA	19	CASSPLVVRGESGANVLTF	TGTGCCAGCAGTCCCCTAGTGGTAAGGGGCGAATCTGGGGCCAACGTCCTGACTTTC
TRBV19	TRBJ2-1	NA	TRBD2	15	CASSSGLAGGNEQFF	TGTGCCAGTAGTAGCGGACTAGCGGGAGGCAATGAGCAGTTCTTC